This T cell receptor (beta chain) comes out of a study of shared clonotypes between healthy human individuals. Sequencing used immunoSEQ multiplex PCR; TCRdb keeps in-frame clones, though not all of them. The sample yields more than 2,000,000 clones, approximately 90% seen once. The receptor was isolated from a man between 18 and 29 years old in good health. The sample was naive CD4+ T cells sorted from blood. Subset noted: CD45RA+ positively selected.

DNA for the CDR3: TGTGCCAGCAGTTACTCGAATATGAACACTGAAGCTTTCTTT. Translating gives CASSYSNMNTEAFF. This chain connects TRBV6-5 to TRBJ1-1; D not resolved. V lost 0 bases and J lost 0, with 5 bases in between. This CDR3 contains 14 residues. Germline assignment: CDR1 MNHEY and CDR2 SVGAGI.